This TCR beta chain derives from a study of T cells expressing NK-cell markers. Study information: Sorted CD3+CD56+NKG2C+, CD3+CD56+NKG2C- and CD3+CD56-NKG2C+ T-cell subsets were beta-chain profiled.

Overall study findings and caveats: For a few donors, these clonotypes were likewise the leading ones in the CD3+CD56-NKG2C+ fraction. Of the CD8+ T cells in about 6 donors, roughly 1.0-7.5% belonged to dominant NKG2C+ clonotypes.

Using the 5' RACE reads, TCRdb records one entry per CDR3 protein without DNA. This sample's table has a few hundred thousand distinct CDR3 sequences. Points on this clonotype: The antigen remains unidentified.

The CDR3 loop spans 17 amino acids. This chain uses TRBV12-3 or TRBV12-4 with TRBJ2-3; as DNA is missing, the TRBD2 call by TCRdb cannot be tested. Sample: blood T cells: a sorted CD56 or NKG2C T cell subset, CD4+ or CD8+ T cells, or bulk PBMC T cells (not recorded which). This receptor was obtained from a woman between 50 and 59 years old in good health. The CDR3 loop is CASSFPTGDGGTDTQYF.